These 32 T cell receptor beta chains came from one sample sequenced in a study of Ad26.COV2.S vaccination and SARS-CoV-2 variants. Profiled with immunoSEQ multiplex PCR; TCRdb holds only in-frame clones, not every one. The table has hundreds of thousands of clones, roughly 90% seen once. Treatment in this sample: around 19 received Ad26.COV2.S at low or high dose, single or two shots; about 5 received placebo; per-sample allocation not given. Day 63 following the first vaccine or placebo injection was when the samples were taken. The starting material was peripheral blood, obtained in a trial of Ad26.COV2.S vaccine versus placebo. These receptors all stem from a person between 18 and 65 years old who received the Ad26.COV2.S COVID-19 vaccine or a placebo.

The chain recombines TRBV5-6 with TRBJ2-7; TRBD2 is a possible D gene (5 bases). From germline, CDR1 is SGHDT and CDR2 YYEEEE. V dropped 4 bases and J dropped 5 bases, with 19 bases sitting between them. The CDR3 extends over 15 amino acids. The CDR3 loop reads CASSLLRGDIDEQYF. DNA of the CDR3: TGTGCCAGCAGCCTCCTACGGGGAGATATTGACGAGCAGTACTTC.

This sequence joins TRBV7-9 and TRBJ2-5; weak D call: TRBD1 (5 bases). Trimming removed 0 bases at V and 2 bases at J, with 7 bases between. The CDR3 runs 14 residues. The germline V gene has CDR1 SEHNR and CDR2 FQNEAQ (reference sequence). The CDR3 spells CASSLAGLQETQYF. The CDR3 bases are TGTGCCAGCAGCTTAGCGGGGCTACAAGAGACCCAGTACTTC.

This clone was seen a few times. The CDR3 loop is CASSPRGGNNYEQYF. The CDR3 coding sequence is TGTGCCAGCTCCCCGCGTGGCGGGAACAACTACGAGCAGTACTTC. This sequence joins TRBV18 and TRBJ2-7, with D perhaps matching TRBD2 (6 bases). The germline CDR1 and CDR2 sequences are KGHSH and LQKENI. The length of the CDR3 is 15 residues. V lost 6 bases to trimming and J lost 3 bases, with 18 bases between them. Based on the CDR3 plus reference TRBV18 and TRBJ2-7, the full variable domain is NAGVMQNPRHLVRRRGQEARLRCSPMKGHSHVYWYRQLPEEGLKFMVYLQKENIIDESGMPKERFSAEFPKEGPSILRIQQVVRGDSAAYFCASSPRGGNNYEQYFGPGTRLTVT.

This clone has just a few counts. The J gene is TRBJ1-4, the V gene TRBV10-3; D not certain. CDR1 and CDR2 (germline): ENHRY, SYGVKD. The length of the CDR3 is 13 residues. V lost 0 bases, J lost 11 bases, and 10 bases lay in between. CDR3 region: CAISESLMRKLFF. The CDR3 DNA follows: TGTGCCATCAGTGAGTCGCTAATGAGGAAACTGTTTTTT.

The chain combines TRBV18 with TRBJ2-2, with 7 bases fitting TRBD1. The CDR3 length is 17 residues. After removal of 3 bases from V and 7 bases from J, the junction contained 14 bases not matched to a gene. CDR1 is KGHSH and CDR2 is LQKENI in the germline V gene. CDR3 sequence reads: CASSPAKTGTLVGELFF. The CDR3 DNA reads TGTGCCAGCTCACCCGCCAAGACAGGGACGTTGGTCGGGGAGCTGTTTTTT.

The chain combines TRBV7-9 with TRBJ2-7; 7 bases align to TRBD1. J gave up 5 bases and V 5 bases, and 9 bases lay outside the gene matches. The CDR3 runs to 14 residues. In germline, CDR1 is SEHNR, CDR2 FQNEAQ (reference sequence). The DNA of the CDR3 is TGTGCCAGCAGCCCGCTCAGGGGGTTAGACGAGCAGTACTTC. Its translation is CASSPLRGLDEQYF.

J is TRBJ2-7 and V is TRBV6-1; maybe TRBD1 (6 bases). The CDR3 is 13 residues long. V was trimmed by 1 base and J by 3 bases, leaving 7 bases between them. Germline CDR1 reads MNHNS; CDR2 reads SASEGT. The CDR3: CASSEEDSYEQYF. The CDR3 DNA is TGTGCCAGCAGTGAAGAGGACAGCTACGAGCAGTACTTC.

A single count supports this clone. The chain recombines TRBV3-1 (or the pseudogene TRBV3-2) with TRBJ2-1; either TRBD1 or TRBD2 may fit D (5 bases each). This CDR3 region has 15 residues. Germline CDR1 and CDR2: LGHDT and YNNKEL (reference sequence). V was pared by 3 bases and J by 8 bases, with 17 bases between. CDR3 protein: CASSQFGARQDEQFF. DNA for the CDR3: TGTGCCAGCAGCCAGTTCGGGGCCCGCCAGGATGAGCAGTTCTTC.

The CDR3 DNA follows: TGTGCCAGCCGGGGTGGAGGTCCTTACGAGCAGTACTTC. Translation gives CASRGGGPYEQYF. J is TRBJ2-7 and V is TRBV2; D possibly corresponds to TRBD2 (5 bases). This CDR3 has 13 amino acids. The V and J ends lost 8 bases and 4 bases respectively, with 15 bases between them. Germline assignment: CDR1 SNHLY and CDR2 FYNNEI.

This clone was detected once. The V gene is TRBV7-3, the J gene TRBJ2-2, with unresolved D. The CDR3 is 11 amino acids. V was trimmed by 0 bases and J by 7 bases, leaving 0 bases between them. Germline CDR1 and CDR2: SGHTA and FQGTGA. CDR3 sequence reads: CASSLTGELFF. DNA for the CDR3: TGTGCCAGCAGCTTAACCGGGGAGCTGTTTTTT.

The chain combines TRBV9 with TRBJ1-6; D is unclear. V was pared by 0 bases and J by 7 bases, with 8 bases between. The germline gives CDR1 SGDLS, CDR2 YYNGEE. This CDR3 region has 14 residues. CDR3 in amino acids: CASSVEGENSPLHF. DNA of the CDR3: TGTGCCAGCAGCGTAGAGGGAGAGAATTCACCCCTCCACTTT. Variable domain in full (rest from reference TRBV9 and TRBJ1-6): DSGVTQTPKHLITATGQRVTLRCSPRSGDLSVYWYQQSLDQGLQFLIQYYNGEERAKGNILERFSAQQFPDLHSELNLSSLELGDSALYFCASSVEGENSPLHFGNGTRLTVT.

This sequence joins TRBV14 and TRBJ1-4, with a tentative D call TRBD1 (6 bases). With 0 bases removed from V and 8 bases from J, the gap between germline ends came to 13 bases. The CDR3 contains 15 residues. Germline values: CDR1 SGHDN, CDR2 FVKESK. The CDR3 here is CASSQERTETEKLFF. As DNA, the CDR3 is TGTGCCAGCAGCCAAGAAAGGACAGAGACAGAAAAACTGTTTTTT.

This CDR3 reads CASSQVEGSYEQYF. In DNA, the CDR3 is TGCGCCAGCAGCCAAGTCGAAGGGTCCTACGAGCAGTACTTC. The chain employs TRBV4-3 and TRBJ2-7, with D hard to call. The CDR3 is made up of 14 amino acids. The ends were cut back, 1 base at V and 1 base at J, with 8 bases in the middle. CDR1 and CDR2 (germline): LGHNA, YSLEER.

The CDR3 here is CASSELDQETQYF. In nucleotides, the CDR3 is TGCGCCAGCAGTGAACTAGACCAAGAGACCCAGTACTTC. The chain couples TRBV10-1 to TRBJ2-5; tentative D call: TRBD2 (5 bases). From germline, CDR1 is WNHNN and CDR2 SYGVQD (reference sequence). This CDR3 spans 13 amino acids. V lost 3 bases to trimming and J lost 0 bases, with 5 bases between them.

This CDR3 reads CASSVADTRGSPNQETQYF. For the CDR3, the DNA is TGTGCCAGCAGCGTAGCCGACACCAGAGGATCGCCTAACCAAGAGACCCAGTACTTC. The chain uses TRBV9 and TRBJ2-5; D call uncertain. Germline V gene sequence: CDR1 SGDLS, CDR2 YYNGEE. CDR3 length: 19 amino acids. The V end lost 0 bases, the J end lost 0 bases, and 21 bases lay between the germline ends.

With regard to this clone: One base away lies a much larger clone, so this may be a sequencing read error. Other DNA sequences within the sample encode an identical CDR3. V is TRBV27 and J is TRBJ1-5; 12 bases align to TRBD1. Germline CDR1 reads MNHEY; CDR2 reads SMNVEV (reference sequence). The CDR3 spans 18 residues. After removal of 6 bases from V and 2 bases from J, the junction contained 11 bases not matched to a gene. As DNA, the CDR3 is TGTGCCAGCAGCCCCAATCCGGGACAGGGGGCTGGCAATCAGCCCCAGCATTTT. This codes for CASSPNPGQGAGNQPQHF.

The CDR3 spells CASSVEWTGETQYF. The CDR3 DNA reads as TGTGCCAGCAGCGTAGAGTGGACCGGGGAGACCCAGTACTTC. The chain couples TRBV9 to TRBJ2-5; D is ambiguous. Trimming left V 0 bases short and J 5 bases short, with 11 bases between. CDR1 and CDR2 from the germline V gene are SGDLS and YYNGEE. The CDR3 sequence is 14 residues long.

The V and J genes are TRBV5-4 and TRBJ1-2; D gene uncertain. The V end was cut by 4 bases, the J end by 5 bases, with 6 bases between. Germline assignment: CDR1 SGHNT and CDR2 YYREEE (reference sequence). The CDR3 is 11 residues long. The CDR3 DNA reads TGTGCCAGCAGCCCGGGTTATGGCTACACCTTC. Translated, it gives CASSPGYGYTF. The full variable domain, rest sourced from reference TRBV5-4 and TRBJ1-2, is ETGVTQSPTHLIKTRGQQVTLRCSSQSGHNTVSWYQQALGQGPQFIFQYYREEENGRGNFPPRFSGLQFPNYSSELNVNALELDDSALYLCASSPGYGYTFGSGTRLTVV.

Points on this clone: Since no conserved phenylalanine or tryptophan closes the CDR3, a read error is the likely cause. The limits of the CDR3 on the DNA are not certain, so only TCRdb's listed CDR3 is given. The chain is built from TRBV11-2 and TRBJ1-2; the table's D call, TRBD1, has no DNA check behind it. From its first to its last residue, the CDR3 has 12 amino acids. Germline V CDR1 and CDR2: SGHAT, FQNNGV. CDR3 region: CASTSHGQGYSV.

The CDR3 protein is CASTLGPEQYF. The DNA for the CDR3 is TGCGCCAGCACCCTAGGACCCGAGCAGTACTTC. The chain recombines TRBV5-1 with TRBJ2-7, with D hard to call. The CDR3 has 11 amino acids. The germline V gene encodes CDR1 SGHRS and CDR2 YFSETQ. Trimming removed 6 bases from V and 6 bases from J, with 10 bases in between.

This clone was observed once. This sequence joins TRBV10-2 and TRBJ1-1; weak D call: TRBD1 (5 bases). Germline assignment: CDR1 WSHSY and CDR2 SAAADI. Between the trimmed V and J ends, which lost 7 bases and 3 bases, there was a span of 12 bases. The CDR3 has 13 amino acids. CDR3 nucleotide sequence: TGCGCCAGCACCGAGAGGGGAGACACTGAAGCTTTCTTT. Its translation is CASTERGDTEAFF.

The chain carries TRBV11-2 and TRBJ1-1; D is uncertain. This CDR3 has 14 residues. Trimming left V 0 bases short and J 3 bases short, with 8 bases between. Germline loops: CDR1 SGHAT, CDR2 FQNNGV. The DNA of the CDR3 is TGTGCCAGCAGCTTAGATGGGAGATACACTGAAGCTTTCTTT. Encoded protein: CASSLDGRYTEAFF. Based on the CDR3 plus reference TRBV11-2 and TRBJ1-1, the full variable domain is EAGVAQSPRYKIIEKRQSVAFWCNPISGHATLYWYQQILGQGPKLLIQFQNNGVVDDSQLPKDRFSAERLKGVDSTLKIQPAKLEDSAVYLCASSLDGRYTEAFFGQGTRLTVV.

The CDR3 coding sequence is TGCGCCAGCAGCTTGGAAGCGGGAGTCCTCACAGATACGCAGTATTTT. It encodes CASSLEAGVLTDTQYF. The chain employs TRBV5-1 and TRBJ2-3; 8 nucleotides match TRBD2. V gave up 0 bases and J gave up 2 bases; unmatched junction bases: 5. The CDR3 runs to 16 residues. CDR1 and CDR2 (germline): SGHRS, YFSETQ.

The chain couples TRBV12-3 or TRBV12-4 to TRBJ1-5; D call uncertain. Trimming cost V 5 bases and J 15 bases, with 20 bases left between them. CDR3 length equals 13 residues. CDR3 protein: CASSLHPRSPGHF. DNA for the CDR3: TGTGCCAGCAGTCTGCATCCCCGGTCCCCTGGGCATTTT.

The rearrangement joins TRBV29-1 to TRBJ1-5; the match to TRBD1 covers 9 bases. V lost 6 bases to trimming and J lost 7 bases; unmatched junction nucleotides: 7. CDR1 and CDR2 (germline): SQVTM, ANQGSEA. This CDR3 spans 13 amino acids. CDR3 coding DNA: TGCAGCGTAGGGACAGGGAGCGGGCAGCCCCAGCATTTT. It yields the protein CSVGTGSGQPQHF.

The V call is TRBV7-6, the J call TRBJ2-7; D is uncertain. CDR3 size: 13 residues. Per germline, CDR1 SGHVS and CDR2 FNYEAQ. With 5 bases removed from V and 0 bases from J, the gap between germline ends came to 8 bases. The CDR3 DNA is TGTGCCAGCAGCCCCAGTGGCTCCTACGAGCAGTACTTC. Protein sequence: CASSPSGSYEQYF.

The chain combines TRBV7-2 with TRBJ1-2; 8 nucleotides line up with TRBD1. V gave up 3 bases and J gave up 4 bases; unmatched junction bases: 10. Germline V lookup: CDR1 SGHTA, CDR2 FQGNSA. The length of the CDR3 is 16 residues. In DNA form, the CDR3 reads TGTGCCAGCAGCTTTGGGGGGACAGGACGCTTCTATGGCTACACCTTC. This codes for CASSFGGTGRFYGYTF.

This chain joins TRBV5-1 and TRBJ2-3, with no clear D. This CDR3 region has 14 residues. Germline CDR1 and CDR2: SGHRS and YFSETQ. V was cut by 1 base and J by 0 bases, with 6 bases left in between. The CDR3 is CASSLQDSTDTQYF. For the CDR3, the DNA is TGCGCCAGCAGCTTGCAGGATAGCACAGATACGCAGTATTTT.

The chain recombines TRBV30 with TRBJ2-1; the match to TRBD1 covers 12 bases. CDR1 and CDR2 from the germline V gene are GTSNPN and SVGIG (reference sequence). V lost 5 bases to trimming and J lost 8 bases; unmatched junction nucleotides: 10. The CDR3 contains 15 residues. The CDR3 region has the DNA TGTGCCTGGCGTCCGGGACAGGGGGCGTTCGATGAGCAGTTCTTC. This translates into CAWRPGQGAFDEQFF.

This chain joins TRBV7-2 and TRBJ2-7, with D tentatively TRBD2 (6 bases). Deletions cut 5 bases from V and 2 bases from J, with 13 bases between. Germline V CDR1 and CDR2: SGHTA, FQGNSA. The CDR3 has 14 residues. CDR3 sequence: CASSPSGGTYEQYF. Here the CDR3 DNA reads TGTGCCAGCAGCCCCAGCGGAGGGACCTACGAGCAGTACTTC.

As regards this clone: Other DNA sequences in this specimen translate into the identical CDR3. This chain connects TRBV30 to TRBJ2-7, with a tentative D call TRBD1 (6 bases). This CDR3 comprises 12 residues. Germline-derived CDR1 and CDR2 are GTSNPN and SVGIG (reference sequence). The germline V and J ends were trimmed by 5 bases and 2 bases, with 10 bases remaining between them. CDR3 nucleotides: TGTGCCTGGTCAGGACAGACCTACGAGCAGTACTTC. Translated, it gives CAWSGQTYEQYF.

There are a few counts of this clone. The J gene is TRBJ1-6, the V gene TRBV2; 7 bases match TRBD1. The CDR3 covers 14 residues. Germline V gene lookup returns CDR1 SNHLY and CDR2 FYNNEI. V gave up 6 bases and J gave up 8 bases; unmatched junction bases: 7. CDR3 sequence reads: CASRYRGSYSPLHF. The DNA for the CDR3 is TGTGCCAGCAGATACAGGGGATCCTATTCACCCCTCCACTTT.